This T cell receptor beta chain was obtained from a study of blood T cell repertoires in COVID-19. In the study overall: The analysed material was cDNA or gDNA that came from T cells, B-cell-depleted T cells, or PBMCs.

In the source study's methods: Quantification of nucleated cells was approximated via reference gene primer amplification. Measured with immunoSEQ multiplex PCR; TCRdb has only the in-frame clones, and not every one. Clone size and the V and J calls come from that table; the DNA yielded D and trimming. Among roughly 200,000 clones listed, around 85% were seen once. J lost 1 base, V lost 0 bases, and 6 bases had no gene match. The CDR3 runs to 17 residues. In germline, CDR1 is SGHRS, CDR2 YFSETQ. This clonotype was obtained from a man in his fifties who had recovered from COVID-19. The specimen was peripheral blood. The rearrangement links TRBV5-1 to TRBJ2-2, with 7 bases matching TRBD1. The CDR3 here is CASSLAFDRENTGELFF. DNA for the CDR3: TGCGCCAGCAGCTTGGCCTTTGACAGGGAGAACACCGGGGAGCTGTTTTTT.